In this sample, the clone carrying this T cell receptor beta chain turned up many times. Its specificity is not known. This sample stems from a study of blood T cells in healthy people across ages. It was with a sample-barcoded 5' primer and a J-beta primer mix that a second PCR of roughly 7 to 11 cycles was run. MiXCR, run by TCRdb on the 5' RACE reads, gives a single entry per CDR3 protein. The sample carries 900,000 to 950,000 distinct CDR3 sequences, almost 30% recorded once. The CDR3 loop spans 16 amino acids. Trimming removed 5 bases at V and 0 bases at J, with 16 bases between. The germline V gene has CDR1 MNHEY and CDR2 SVGAGI. Regarding the study as a whole: Any changes in expanded clonotypes were possibly confounded, as donor CMV status remained unknown.

This sample also appeared in a second study, on T cells of mothers and their children. Per that study: Three healthy Caucasian mothers gave samples, and so did their six children. Primer M1S, used in the second PCR, introduced sample barcodes and 2-4 random nucleotides. The analysis detected no persistent microchimeric T cell clones.

Input material: blood. This chain links TRBV6-5 with TRBJ1-2; no firm D call. This TCR came from a woman between 40 and 55 years old in good health. This CDR3 is CASSPAAVRANYGYTF. The CDR3 region has the DNA TGTGCCAGCAGTCCGGCCGCAGTTCGGGCTAACTATGGCTACACCTTC.